The 16 T cell receptor beta chains given below trace back to one sample, sequenced in a study of tumor and adjacent non-tumor tissue in lung cancer. A modified ARM-PCR protocol with three rounds of nested PCR amplified TCRbeta. TCRdb ran MiXCR on the multiplex PCR reads and lists one entry per CDR3 protein. The table includes over 100,000 distinct CDR3 sequences, around 57% detected once. This sample's RNA came from whole unsorted tissue. This non-tumor lung sample came from over 3 cm beyond the tumor edge. The sample taken for sequencing was distant non-tumor lung tissue. All receptors come from a man in his fifties or sixties with non-small cell lung cancer.

A remark on this clonotype: Germline and junction disagree at one end, which may indicate a read error. CDR3 in amino acids: CASTPGAGATYNEQFF. CDR3 sequence (DNA): TGTGCCAGCACCCCCGGGGCGGGGGCTACCTATAATGAGCAGTTCTTC. The chain joins TRBV11-2 to TRBJ2-7, with D possibly TRBD2 on 7 matching bases. Near its end, the DNA agrees better with TRBJ2-1, so the J call may be wrong. CDR3 size: 16 residues. Per the germline V gene, CDR1 is SGHAT and CDR2 is FQNNGV.

The rearrangement uses TRBV11-1 and TRBJ2-7; no clear D gene. Per germline, CDR1 SGHAT and CDR2 FQDESV (reference sequence). The CDR3 is 17 amino acids. Trimming pared 5 bases from V and 0 bases from J, leaving 20 bases between. This CDR3 is CASSTRLGRSGSYEQYF. The CDR3 DNA sequence: TGTGCCAGCAGCACTCGTCTGGGCAGATCCGGCTCCTACGAGCAGTACTTC.

The chain recombines TRBV20-1 with TRBJ2-4; 7 bases line up with TRBD1. The trim removed 7 bases at V and 1 base at J, leaving 16 bases unmatched. This CDR3 comprises 17 residues. CDR1 and CDR2 from the germline V gene are DFQATT and SNEGSKA (reference sequence). The CDR3 region is CSVRSGTAKMAKNIQYF. DNA for the CDR3: TGCAGTGTTAGGTCCGGGACAGCCAAGATGGCCAAAAACATTCAGTACTTC.

A remark on this clonotype: At one end the junction does not follow the germline gene, possibly because of a read error. The V gene is TRBV4-1, the J gene TRBJ2-2, with a possible D match to TRBD1 (6 bases). This CDR3 has 17 residues. Germline lookup yields CDR1 MGHRA and CDR2 YSYEKL. The DNA for the CDR3 is TGCGCCAGCTCTACCCACTTAGAGGGGGAGAACGCCGGGGAGCTGTTTTTT. Its protein product is CASSTHLEGENAGELFF.

The chain couples TRBV5-1 to TRBJ2-7; perhaps TRBD1 as D (6 bases). CDR1 is SGHRS and CDR2 is YFSETQ in the germline V gene. V lost 4 bases and J lost 3, with 11 bases in between. This CDR3 has 13 residues. CDR3 residues: CASSATGIYEQYF. The CDR3 bases are TGCGCCAGCAGCGCCACAGGGATCTACGAGCAGTACTTC.

Concerning this clonotype: A much larger clone is a single base away; this may be a read error. The J gene is TRBJ2-3, the V gene TRBV5-4; 14 nucleotides match TRBD2. In germline, CDR1 is SGHNT, CDR2 YYREEE (reference sequence). This CDR3 region has 18 residues. V was pared by 9 bases and J by 3 bases, with 15 bases of the junction left unmatched. CDR3 DNA sequence: TGTGCCACCGGACATGGGGGGACTAGCGGGAGAGGGACAGATACGCAGTATTTT. It encodes CATGHGGTSGRGTDTQYF.

Comment on this clonotype: A read error may produce the germline difference seen at one junction end. The chain links TRBV12-3 or TRBV12-4 to TRBJ2-3; D might be TRBD1 (6 bases). CDR3 size: 13 residues. CDR3: CASSPRGTDTQYF. The CDR3 DNA follows: TGTGCCAGCAGCCCCAGGGGCACAGATACACAGTATTTT.

Details on this clonotype: Sequence at one end of the junction differs from germline and may be a read error. The CDR3: CASSCAPMGTYKQYF. The CDR3 bases are TGTGCCAGCAGTTGCGCCCCTATGGGAACCTACAAGCAGTACTTT. This chain links TRBV6-5 with TRBJ2-7, with D hard to call. The CDR3 runs 15 residues. CDR1 and CDR2 from the germline V gene are MNHEY and SVGAGI.

This clonotype was recorded many times. The rearrangement links TRBV12-3 or TRBV12-4 to TRBJ2-3; tentative D call: TRBD1 (5 bases). V lost 6 bases to trimming and J lost 2 bases, with 15 bases between them. This CDR3 is 15 amino acids long. CDR3 nucleotide sequence: TGTGCCAGCAGACGTCTTGGGGCCCACACAGATACGCAGTATTTT. Amino acid sequence: CASRRLGAHTDTQYF.

This clonotype was seen at least ten times. The chain employs TRBV6-2 or TRBV6-3 and TRBJ1-1; 8 bases are a match to TRBD1. Germline CDR1 MNHEY, CDR2 SVGEGT. The CDR3 is 13 amino acids. The V segment lost 5 bases and the J segment 4 bases; nucleotides outside the gene matches: 3. The CDR3 sequence: CASSHGQGTEAFF. CDR3 coding DNA: TGTGCCAGCAGTCACGGACAGGGCACTGAAGCTTTCTTT.

In regard to this clonotype: Since a much larger clone is just one base distant, this may be a read error. The V call is TRBV6-1, the J call TRBJ1-3; D remains unclear. The CDR3 extends over 11 amino acids. CDR1 MNHNS and CDR2 SASEGT come from the germline V gene. The CDR3 bases are TGTGTCAGCAGTGCAGGAAACACCATATATTTT. Its translation: CVSSAGNTIYF.

The gene calls are TRBV28 and TRBJ2-7; a weak D match, TRBD1 (6 bases). Germline CDR1 MDHEN, CDR2 SYDVKM. V lost 7 bases and J 4 bases, leaving 20 bases between the germline ends. This CDR3 is built from 15 residues. This CDR3 reads CASIWPATGKYEQYF. The CDR3, as DNA: TGTGCCAGCATTTGGCCCGCAACAGGGAAATACGAGCAGTACTTC.

Of note for this clonotype: At one of its ends the junction is not consistent with the germline gene, which may arise from a read error. The chain is built from TRBV6-6 and TRBJ1-1; 10 bases fit TRBD1. Germline lookup yields CDR1 MNHNY and CDR2 SVGAGI (reference sequence). This CDR3 has 14 residues. The CDR3 spells CASSALGQGTEAFF. The DNA of the CDR3 is TGTGCCAGCAGTGCCCTGGGACAGGGGACTGAAGCTTTCTTC.

As to this clonotype: A read error may explain this, as a much larger clone is one base away. The genes are TRBV28 and TRBJ1-2, with D possibly being TRBD1 (5 bases). The ends were cut back, 5 bases at V and 12 bases at J, with 25 bases in the middle. In germline, CDR1 is MDHEN, CDR2 SYDVKM. The CDR3 length is 15 residues. The CDR3 here is CASSQPGPGGDWNTF. CDR3 in DNA: TGTGCCAGCAGTCAACCGGGACCCGGCGGGGACTGGAACACCTTC.

This clonotype was picked up many times. The V and J genes are TRBV6-2 or TRBV6-3 and TRBJ2-7, with D possibly matching TRBD2 (6 bases). V lost 6 bases and J 1 base, leaving 13 bases between the germline ends. CDR1 is MNHEY and CDR2 is SVGEGT in the germline V gene. This CDR3 comprises 14 residues. As DNA, the CDR3 is TGTGCCAGCAGCGCCGCCAGCGGGTCCTACGAGCAGTACTTC. Its translation: CASSAASGSYEQYF.

For this clonotype: One end of the junction varies from germline; a read error may be responsible. This chain joins TRBV12-3 or TRBV12-4 and TRBJ2-7; 7 positions agree with TRBD2. The CDR3 sequence is 18 residues long. The CDR3, as DNA: TGTGCTAGCAGTTTCGCGGGGGACGTAGCGAACCCCACTAAAAAGCAGTACTTC. Translating gives CASSFAGDVANPTKKQYF.